This T cell receptor beta chain was found in a study of blood T cell repertoires in COVID-19. Study as a whole: There were acute and convalescent COVID-19 samples, and they came from the United States, Italy and Spain. T cells, B-cell-depleted T cells, or PBMCs provided the cDNA or gDNA that served as material.

The CDR3 has 14 residues. J was trimmed by 6 bases and V by 5 bases; bases with no gene match: 7. Germline V gene sequence: CDR1 MNHEY, CDR2 SVGAGI. Original data processing: Estimates of nucleated cell counts were drawn from the amplification of reference gene primers. Assay used: immunoSEQ multiplex PCR; TCRdb lists only in-frame clones, some missing. That table supplies the V and J calls and clone size; D and trimming were determined from the DNA. The table records about 70,000 clones, roughly 84% of them present only once. Seattle patient enrollment occurred during active infection, with longitudinal follow-up thereafter.

This TCR came from a man aged 30 to 39 with COVID-19, enrolled during active disease. This rearrangement joins TRBV6-5 to TRBJ1-2; 9 positions match TRBD1. The sample taken for sequencing was peripheral blood. The CDR3 region is CASSPAGQGNGYTF. For the CDR3, the DNA is TGTGCCAGCAGTCCTGCGGGACAGGGAAATGGCTACACCTTC.